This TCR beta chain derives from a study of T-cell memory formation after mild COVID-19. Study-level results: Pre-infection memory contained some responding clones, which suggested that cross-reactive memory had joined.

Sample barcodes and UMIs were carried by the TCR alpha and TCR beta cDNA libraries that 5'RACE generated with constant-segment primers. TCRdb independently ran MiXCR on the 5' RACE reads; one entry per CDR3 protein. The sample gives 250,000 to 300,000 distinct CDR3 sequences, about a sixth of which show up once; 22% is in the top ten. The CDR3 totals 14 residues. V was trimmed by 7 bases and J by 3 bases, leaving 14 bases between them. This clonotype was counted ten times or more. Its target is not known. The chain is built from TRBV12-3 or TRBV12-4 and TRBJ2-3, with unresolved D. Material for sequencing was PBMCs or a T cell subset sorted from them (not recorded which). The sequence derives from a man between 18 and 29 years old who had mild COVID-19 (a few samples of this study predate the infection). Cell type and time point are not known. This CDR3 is CASTLWLPTDTQYF. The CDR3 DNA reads TGTGCCAGCACCCTATGGCTCCCGACAGATACGCAGTATTTT.